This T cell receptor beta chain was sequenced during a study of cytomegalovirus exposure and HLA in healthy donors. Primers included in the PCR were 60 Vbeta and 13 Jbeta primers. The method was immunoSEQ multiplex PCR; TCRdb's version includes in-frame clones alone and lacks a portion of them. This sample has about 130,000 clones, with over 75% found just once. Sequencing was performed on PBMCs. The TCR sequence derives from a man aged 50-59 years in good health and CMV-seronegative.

The CDR3 DNA is TGTGCCTGGAGCCACACCGAGAACACTGAAGCTTTCTTT. As protein: CAWSHTENTEAFF. The chain combines TRBV30 with TRBJ1-1; D unclear. This CDR3 is built from 13 residues. Between the trimmed V and J ends, which lost 3 bases and 1 base, there was a span of 9 bases. In germline, CDR1 is GTSNPN, CDR2 SVGIG (reference sequence).